The 22 T cell receptor beta chains listed next were all sequenced from one sample in a study of control samples from healthy donors and cancer patients. Sequenced by immunoSEQ multiplex PCR; TCRdb stores in-frame clones only, minus some. Of about 110,000 clones in the sample, 82% are singletons; the top ten hold approximately 6.7%. The specimen sequenced was blood. The receptors originated from a man aged 18 to 29 in good health.

V gene TRBV21-1 combines with J gene TRBJ1-2. TRBV21-1 has pseudogene status. The CDR3 runs to 16 residues. Written as DNA, the CDR3 is TGTGCCAGCAGCAAAGGGGGGAGGTCCCCTTCGTGGGGCTACACCTTC. As protein: CASSKGGRSPSWGYTF.

The chain joins TRBV28 to TRBJ2-7, with 7 bases that match TRBD1. This CDR3 comprises 13 residues. Trimming at V came to 5 bases and at J to 3 bases, leaving 4 bases not matched to a gene. Germline CDR1 is MDHEN and CDR2 is SYDVKM. CDR3 amino acids: CASSAGQDYEQYF. For the CDR3, the DNA is TGTGCCAGCAGTGCCGGACAGGACTACGAGCAGTACTTC.

Note on this clone: Different DNA sequences within this sample yield the same CDR3. V and J are TRBV6-1 and TRBJ1-5, with TRBD1 as a possible D gene (5 bases). CDR1 and CDR2 (germline): MNHNS, SASEGT. Trimming took 4 bases from V and 2 from J, leaving 15 bases between them. The CDR3 length is 16 residues. CDR3 sequence (DNA): TGTGCCAGCAGTGGACGAGGGGCGGGGGGCAATCAGCCCCAGCATTTT. This encodes CASSGRGAGGNQPQHF.

The J gene is TRBJ2-7, the V gene TRBV12-5, with TRBD1 matching 7 bases. In germline, CDR1 is LGHNT, CDR2 FRNRAP. V dropped 7 bases and J dropped 5; count of bases not matched to a gene: 8. The CDR3 is 13 amino acids. CDR3 loop: CASAPRGSHEQYV. DNA for the CDR3: TGTGCTAGTGCCCCCAGGGGGTCTCACGAGCAGTACGTC.

The rearrangement joins TRBV5-1 to TRBJ2-7; TRBD2 might be the D (6 bases). V was pared by 2 bases and J by 6 bases, with 21 bases between. From germline, CDR1 is SGHRS and CDR2 YFSETQ. The CDR3 runs to 16 residues. The CDR3 sequence is CASSLGLGPLGGEQYF. The CDR3 DNA follows: TGCGCCAGCAGCTTAGGTCTCGGGCCCCTCGGGGGCGAGCAGTACTTC.

The table lists this clone with a count of one. V and J are TRBV28 and TRBJ1-2, with TRBD1 matching 7 bases. V shed 5 bases, J shed 6 bases, and the junction held 12 bases outside the gene matches. CDR3 length: 15 amino acids. Germline V gives CDR1 MDHEN, CDR2 SYDVKM. The CDR3 region is CASSPPGGTVDGYTF. The CDR3 nucleotides are TGTGCCAGCAGTCCCCCGGGCGGGACAGTTGATGGCTACACCTTC.

The chain recombines TRBV27 with TRBJ1-2, with no clear D. Trimming pared 5 bases from V and 4 bases from J, leaving 11 bases between. CDR3 length: 13 residues. Germline V gene sequence: CDR1 MNHEY, CDR2 SMNVEV (reference sequence). CDR3 sequence: CASSPGPFYGYTF. The CDR3 nucleotides are TGTGCCAGCAGTCCAGGACCCTTCTATGGCTACACCTTC.

This chain connects TRBV6-1 to TRBJ1-2, with D unclear. The CDR3 has 14 amino acids. The ends were cut back, 0 bases at V and 7 bases at J, with 12 bases in the middle. From germline, CDR1 is MNHNS and CDR2 SASEGT. CDR3 in amino acids: CASSEAILPGGYTF. Written as DNA, the CDR3 is TGTGCCAGCAGTGAAGCGATACTACCAGGTGGCTACACCTTC.

Here the CDR3 DNA reads TGCAGTCCGGGGGGGATTCCGTATTTT. Translating gives CSPGGIPYF. The genes are TRBV20-1 and TRBJ2-3, with 8 bases aligning to TRBD2. The CDR3 spans 9 residues. CDR1 is DFQATT and CDR2 is SNEGSKA in the germline V gene (reference sequence). The junction had 6 bases not matched to a gene; V was cut back by 8 bases and J by 14 bases.

The V gene is TRBV10-3, the J gene TRBJ2-3; the match to TRBD2 covers 8 bases. With V trimmed by 5 bases and J by 3 bases, 7 bases remained unmatched. CDR3 size: 15 residues. CDR1 ENHRY and CDR2 SYGVKD come from the germline V gene. The CDR3 region is CAISSSGVGTDTQYF. Here the CDR3 DNA reads TGTGCCATCAGTAGTAGCGGGGTCGGGACAGATACGCAGTATTTT.

The V gene is TRBV9, the J gene TRBJ2-1, with D possibly being TRBD1 or TRBD2 (6 bases each). CDR1 is SGDLS, CDR2 YYNGEE, per germline. The CDR3 has 13 residues. V shed 0 bases and J shed 9 bases, with 10 bases lying between them. CDR3 DNA: TGTGCCAGCAGCGTAGGAGGGGGAGGTGAGCAGTTCTTC. Its translation is CASSVGGGGEQFF.

Many counts were recorded for this clone. This rearrangement joins TRBV28 to TRBJ1-6, with 9 positions matching TRBD1. The CDR3 loop spans 15 amino acids. Germline assignment: CDR1 MDHEN and CDR2 SYDVKM. V shed 7 bases and J 7 bases; nucleotides not matched to a gene: 8. The CDR3 DNA reads as TGTGCCAGCATCACAGGGGGCGCAGGGAATTCACCCCTCCACTTT. This translates into CASITGGAGNSPLHF.

The chain links TRBV4-1 to TRBJ1-2, with D perhaps matching TRBD1 (5 bases). The V gene's germline CDR1 is MGHRA and CDR2 YSYEKL. Trimming stripped 0 bases from V and 13 bases from J, with 12 bases between. The CDR3 spans 12 residues. The CDR3 loop is CASSQDGGTGTF. Written as DNA, the CDR3 is TGCGCCAGCAGCCAAGATGGTGGGACGGGCACCTTC.

The J gene is TRBJ2-7, the V gene TRBV3-1 (or the pseudogene TRBV3-2); D gene ambiguous. Germline values: CDR1 LGHDT, CDR2 YNNKEL (reference sequence). V was clipped by 1 base and J by 3 bases, with 10 bases between them. The CDR3 totals 14 residues. In DNA form, the CDR3 reads TGTGCCAGCAGCCAAGGCAGCAAGGGCTACGAGCAGTACGTC. This encodes CASSQGSKGYEQYV.

A few counts support this clone. The chain joins TRBV24-1 to TRBJ1-2; 9 nucleotides line up with TRBD1. This CDR3 region has 15 residues. J gave up 4 bases and V 4 bases, and 6 bases lay outside the gene matches. The germline CDR1 and CDR2 sequences are KGHDR and SFDVKD. CDR3 sequence (DNA): TGTGCCACCAGTGACCAAACAGGGGGCCCCTATGGCTACACCTTC. The encoded protein is CATSDQTGGPYGYTF.

The V call is TRBV27, the J call TRBJ2-2, with no clear D. V was shortened by 2 bases and J by 7 bases, with 8 bases between the two germline ends. Per germline, CDR1 MNHEY and CDR2 SMNVEV (reference sequence). The CDR3 totals 13 residues. CDR3 DNA: TGTGCCAGCAGTTTAATCCTTGGCGGGGAGCTGTTTTTT. Amino acid sequence: CASSLILGGELFF.

V is TRBV6-5 and J is TRBJ1-3; D is perhaps TRBD1 (5 bases). The V and J ends lost 5 bases and 9 bases respectively, with 20 bases between them. Germline-derived CDR1 and CDR2 are MNHEY and SVGAGI. The length of the CDR3 is 15 residues. The CDR3 coding sequence is TGTGCCAGCAGTCCTACCTTCGACAAAAGGGGCACCATATATTTT. It yields the protein CASSPTFDKRGTIYF.

The V gene is TRBV5-6, the J gene TRBJ2-7; the match to TRBD2 covers 11 bases. The CDR3 runs 15 residues. V was clipped by 3 bases and J by 1 base; unmatched bases: 3. CDR1 SGHDT and CDR2 YYEEEE come from the germline V gene. CDR3 coding DNA: TGTGCCAGCAGCTCGAGACTAGCGGGGTCCTACGAGCAGTACGTC. Translated: CASSSRLAGSYEQYV.

The chain couples TRBV6-1 to TRBJ1-2; 8 nucleotides match TRBD1. V dropped 3 bases and J dropped 4; count of bases not matched to a gene: 10. Germline V lookup: CDR1 MNHNS, CDR2 SASEGT. This CDR3 is 16 amino acids long. The CDR3 region is CASSERTGRLSYGYTF. In DNA form, the CDR3 reads TGTGCCAGCAGTGAGCGGACAGGGCGGCTCAGCTATGGCTACACCTTC.

V gene TRBV19 combines with J gene TRBJ1-4; D unclear. This CDR3 region has 10 residues. Trimming stripped 8 bases from V and 4 bases from J, with 2 bases between. Germline V CDR1 and CDR2: LNHDA, SQIVND (reference sequence). CDR3 sequence reads: CASFNEKLFF. CDR3 in DNA: TGTGCCAGTTTTAATGAAAAACTGTTTTTT.

This chain joins TRBV5-5 and TRBJ2-7; 10 nucleotides agree with TRBD1. The germline V gene has CDR1 SGHKS and CDR2 YYEKEE (reference sequence). CDR3 length equals 16 residues. Trimming removed 4 bases from V and 0 bases from J; junction bases left unmatched: 7. The DNA for the CDR3 is TGTGCCAGCAGCCTATCGACAGGGGGCTTCTCCTACGAGCAGTACTTC. It specifies CASSLSTGGFSYEQYF.

The chain is built from TRBV10-3 and TRBJ1-1, with D perhaps matching TRBD1 (5 bases). Between the trimmed V and J ends, which lost 8 bases and 0 bases, there was a span of 10 bases. This CDR3 region has 13 residues. Germline assignment: CDR1 ENHRY and CDR2 SYGVKD. This chain's CDR3 is CAIQGPMNTEAFF. CDR3 in DNA: TGTGCCATCCAGGGACCCATGAACACTGAAGCTTTCTTT.